The 20 T cell receptor beta chains in this list originate from one sample, sequenced in a study of identical twins. TCRdb called the 5' RACE reads again in MiXCR, with one record for every CDR3 protein. This sample has approximately 280,000 distinct CDR3 sequences, with roughly 8.6% found just once. These data were also reused for a study on yellow fever vaccine responses in identical twins.

The specimen was memory (CD45RO+) T cells sorted from blood. The receptors here all came from a woman younger than 30 in good health.

This clonotype was detected many times. The chain recombines TRBV10-3 with TRBJ1-1; 9 bases are a match to TRBD1. The CDR3 contains 15 residues. V was pared by 3 bases and J by 1 base, with 3 bases of the junction left unmatched. CDR1 ENHRY and CDR2 SYGVKD come from the germline V gene. Here the CDR3 reads CAISDTTGGNTEAFF. In DNA, the CDR3 is TGTGCCATCAGTGATACGACAGGGGGGAACACTGAAGCTTTCTTT.

In this sample, this clonotype turned up a few times. V usage is TRBV10-1 and J usage is TRBJ2-1; TRBD2 matches 7 bases. This CDR3 is built from 15 residues. CDR1 and CDR2 (germline): WNHNN, SYGVQD (reference sequence). The V segment lost 6 bases and the J segment 2 bases; nucleotides outside the gene matches: 7. The CDR3 region has the DNA TGCGCCAGCAGCCCGGACGGGACTACCTACAATGAGCAGTTCTTC. Amino acids: CASSPDGTTYNEQFF.

The gene calls are TRBV11-2 and TRBJ2-5; TRBD1 might be the D (5 bases). V was shortened by 5 bases and J by 5 bases, with 15 bases between the two germline ends. CDR1 and CDR2 (germline): SGHAT, FQNNGV. This CDR3 is 14 amino acids long. Here the CDR3 reads CASSPGRAGETQYF. Here the CDR3 DNA reads TGTGCCAGCAGCCCTGGACGGGCAGGGGAGACCCAGTACTTC.

This clonotype was detected many times. CDR3 nucleotides: TGCAGTGCTAGAGTCAATCAAGTTGGCTACACCTTC. It yields the protein CSARVNQVGYTF. The gene calls are TRBV20-1 and TRBJ1-2; D not certain. Trimming cost V 1 base and J 7 bases, with 10 bases left between them. Germline CDR1 DFQATT, CDR2 SNEGSKA (reference sequence). The CDR3 runs 12 residues.

This clonotype showed up just a few times. The rearrangement links TRBV28 to TRBJ1-1; 9 bases align to TRBD1. V dropped 6 bases and J dropped 6; count of bases not matched to a gene: 11. CDR1 and CDR2 (germline): MDHEN, SYDVKM. CDR3 length: 15 residues. CDR3 sequence (DNA): TGTGCCAGCAGCGCCCGCGGGACAGGGTTTCCTGAAGCTTTCTTT. Translating it yields CASSARGTGFPEAFF.

This chain connects TRBV4-1 to TRBJ2-5; D gene ambiguous. V lost 0 bases and J 0 bases, leaving 11 bases between the germline ends. Germline V gene data show CDR1 as MGHRA and CDR2 as YSYEKL. There are 16 residues in the CDR3. This CDR3 reads CASSQEGRFYQETQYF. DNA of the CDR3: TGCGCCAGCAGCCAAGAAGGCAGGTTTTACCAAGAGACCCAGTACTTC.

This clonotype was recorded a few times. V and J are TRBV14 and TRBJ1-6, with D unclear. Germline values: CDR1 SGHDN, CDR2 FVKESK. Trimming took 1 base from V and 11 from J, leaving 9 bases between them. There are 13 residues in the CDR3. The CDR3 nucleotides are TGTGCCAGCAGCCAAGCCTTGAGGGCACCCCTCCACTTT. Translating gives CASSQALRAPLHF.

The V and J genes are TRBV29-1 and TRBJ2-7, with D unresolved. From germline, CDR1 is SQVTM and CDR2 ANQGSEA. The CDR3 spans 13 residues. V lost 4 bases to trimming and J lost 2 bases, with 12 bases between them. CDR3 DNA sequence: TGCAGCGTTGTTAGGGCCTCCACCTACGAGCAGTACTTC. It encodes CSVVRASTYEQYF.

This clonotype was counted ten times or more. This chain links TRBV3-1 with TRBJ2-1, with D possibly matching TRBD2 (5 bases). V dropped 4 bases and J dropped 4 bases, with 11 bases sitting between them. There are 14 residues in the CDR3. In germline, CDR1 is LGHDT, CDR2 YNNKEL (reference sequence). As DNA, the CDR3 is TGTGCCAGCAGCCGTAGCGACGATTACAATGAGCAGTTCTTC. Its protein product is CASSRSDDYNEQFF.

This clonotype is categorized as medium-sized. Here the CDR3 DNA reads TGTGCCAGCAGTAAGATGCCGGGGGCCGGCGCAGATACGCAGTATTTT. This encodes CASSKMPGAGADTQYF. V and J are TRBV6-1 and TRBJ2-3; D possibly matches TRBD1 or TRBD2 (6 bases each). Per the germline V gene, CDR1 is MNHNS and CDR2 is SASEGT. Trimming removed 5 bases at V and 4 bases at J, with 19 bases between. The CDR3 spans 16 residues.

This clonotype was seen ten or more times. This chain connects TRBV5-1 to TRBJ2-6, with D possibly matching TRBD2 (6 bases). The V and J ends lost 0 bases and 0 bases respectively, with 10 bases between them. The CDR3 has 17 residues. Looked up from germline, CDR1 is SGHRS and CDR2 is YFSETQ. The chain's CDR3 is CASSLGRVTSGANVLTF. The CDR3 nucleotides read TGCGCCAGCAGCTTGGGGAGGGTAACCTCTGGGGCCAACGTCCTGACTTTC.

This clonotype was counted at least ten times. V is TRBV10-2 and J is TRBJ2-6; tentative D call: TRBD1 (6 bases). The germline gives CDR1 WSHSY, CDR2 SAAADI. Trimming took off 6 bases at V and 3 bases at J, with 9 bases between the two ends. The CDR3 extends over 14 amino acids. The CDR3 nucleotides are TGCGCCAGCAGAACAGGGTATGGGGCCAACGTCCTGACTTTC. Translated, it gives CASRTGYGANVLTF.

This clonotype was counted between two and nine times. CDR3 residues: CASSTQRGPVNEQFF. Written as DNA, the CDR3 is TGTGCCAGCAGCACCCAGCGGGGACCTGTCAATGAGCAGTTCTTC. The chain employs TRBV7-9 and TRBJ2-1, with 7 nucleotides matching TRBD2. Per germline, CDR1 SEHNR and CDR2 FQNEAQ (reference sequence). The CDR3 loop spans 15 amino acids. Trimming took 5 bases from V and 6 from J; bases not matched to a gene: 10. The whole variable domain, filled in from reference TRBV7-9 and TRBJ2-1, reads DTGVSQNPRHKITKRGQNVTFRCDPISEHNRLYWYRQTLGQGPEFLTYFQNEAQLEKSRLLSDRFSAERPKGSFSTLEIQRTEQGDSAMYLCASSTQRGPVNEQFFGPGTRLTVL.

Many counts were recorded for this clonotype. The chain recombines TRBV29-1 with TRBJ2-1; D tentatively reads TRBD1 or TRBD2 (5 bases each). The CDR3 spans 13 residues. V was pared by 4 bases and J by 5 bases, with 12 bases between. Germline V gives CDR1 SQVTM, CDR2 ANQGSEA. The CDR3 loop is CSVGGDLDNEQFF. CDR3 DNA sequence: TGCAGCGTTGGTGGGGACCTCGACAATGAGCAGTTCTTC.

This clonotype was counted between two and nine times. This chain uses TRBV5-1 with TRBJ1-1, with 9 bases matching TRBD1. Germline V gene data show CDR1 as SGHRS and CDR2 as YFSETQ. Trimming took 7 bases from V and 1 from J; bases not matched to a gene: 5. CDR3 length: 14 amino acids. This chain's CDR3 is CASFPGQGNTEAFF. CDR3 nucleotides: TGCGCCAGCTTCCCGGGACAGGGGAACACTGAAGCTTTCTTT.

The V call is TRBV11-2, the J call TRBJ1-1; unclear D gene. This CDR3 has 18 residues. V was cut by 0 bases and J by 2 bases, with 19 bases left in between. The germline CDR1 and CDR2 sequences are SGHAT and FQNNGV. The CDR3 protein is CASSLDIIYDAFNTEAFF. Here the CDR3 DNA reads TGTGCCAGCAGCTTAGATATTATCTACGACGCCTTTAACACTGAAGCTTTCTTT. The full variable domain, its missing parts supplied by reference TRBV11-2 and TRBJ1-1, is EAGVAQSPRYKIIEKRQSVAFWCNPISGHATLYWYQQILGQGPKLLIQFQNNGVVDDSQLPKDRFSAERLKGVDSTLKIQPAKLEDSAVYLCASSLDIIYDAFNTEAFFGQGTRLTVV.

This clonotype was detected many times. The rearrangement joins TRBV15 to TRBJ2-1, with D perhaps matching TRBD2 (6 bases). The length of the CDR3 is 18 residues. Trimming removed 0 bases at V and 1 base at J, with 16 bases between. Germline values: CDR1 LNHNV, CDR2 YYDKDF (reference sequence). The DNA of the CDR3 is TGTGCCACCAGCAGAGATGTGTTGAGCGGGCATTCCTACAATGAGCAGTTCTTC. Its translation is CATSRDVLSGHSYNEQFF.

This clonotype was observed a few times. The chain links TRBV28 to TRBJ1-6; 7 nucleotides align to TRBD1. The CDR3 spans 17 residues. V lost 5 bases and J lost 5; bases outside the gene matches: 12. Germline CDR1 MDHEN, CDR2 SYDVKM. The CDR3 protein is CASSPRRGGTDNSPLHF. For the CDR3, the DNA is TGTGCCAGCAGTCCCCGACGGGGCGGGACAGATAATTCACCCCTCCACTTT.

This clonotype was seen repeatedly, ten times or more. The V gene is TRBV20-1, the J gene TRBJ1-1; D is possibly TRBD1 (5 bases). Germline loops: CDR1 DFQATT, CDR2 SNEGSKA (reference sequence). Trimming shortened V by 3 bases and J by 1 base, and 15 bases separated the two germline ends. The CDR3 contains 15 residues. CDR3 in amino acids: CSASDPGPRNTEAFF. The CDR3, as DNA: TGCAGTGCTAGTGACCCGGGACCCCGGAACACTGAAGCTTTCTTT.

This clonotype was picked up a small number of times. The gene calls are TRBV7-3 and TRBJ2-2, with TRBD1 identical over 7 bases. Trimming removed 5 bases from V and 7 bases from J; junction bases left unmatched: 7. Per germline, CDR1 SGHTA and CDR2 FQGTGA. This CDR3 comprises 14 residues. The CDR3 bases are TGTGCCAGCAGCGGGAGACAGGGAAACGGGGAGCTGTTTTTT. This gives the protein CASSGRQGNGELFF.